These 20 T cell receptor beta chains share one sample of origin, sequenced in a study of PD-L1 blockade in urothelial cancer (dated by TCRdb to the late 2010s). The library was built by means of the immunoSEQ multiplex PCR assay. Sourced from immuneACCESS, this table was stored by TCRdb with only in-frame sequences that have V and J called. A share of the clones is absent; for the studies checked, an unresolved V gene accounts for under half, and the remainder has no known explanation. A total of more than 95,000 clones appear in this sample, roughly 83% of them only once. The ten largest clonotypes hold approximately 2.4% of the sample. In the paper's terms, the time point label means: peripheral blood 6 weeks after treatment start. The starting material was PBMCs, obtained around atezolizumab (anti-PD-L1) treatment. These receptors were taken from a man in his fifties or sixties with urothelial cancer.

The genes are TRBV5-1 and TRBJ2-5, with a possible D match to TRBD2 (6 bases). The tail of the sequence fits TRBJ2-7 better, so the J call may be wrong. Looked up from germline, CDR1 is SGHRS and CDR2 is YFSETQ. This CDR3 is built from 14 residues. CDR3 coding DNA: TGCGCCAGCAGCTTAAGCGGGCAGTCCTACGAGCAGTACTTC. Translated, it gives CASSLSGQSYEQYF.

The CDR3 DNA reads as TGTGCCAGCAGCCAAAGTGGACAGGGTCGAGGAAACACCATATATTTT. Translation gives CASSQSGQGRGNTIYF. The chain carries TRBV7-9 and TRBJ1-3; 8 bases fit TRBD1. The junction had 10 bases not matched to a gene; V was cut back by 5 bases and J by 4 bases. The CDR3 spans 16 residues. The V gene's germline CDR1 is SEHNR and CDR2 FQNEAQ (reference sequence).

The rearrangement links TRBV5-1 to TRBJ1-6, with no clear D. Germline CDR1 is SGHRS and CDR2 is YFSETQ. The V gene lost 0 bases and the J gene lost 7 bases, with 11 bases spanning the gap. The CDR3 has 15 amino acids. The CDR3 DNA sequence: TGCGCCAGCAGCTTGGCGGGGTACGGGAATTCACCCCTCCACTTT. Protein: CASSLAGYGNSPLHF.

The rearrangement links TRBV6-5 to TRBJ1-6, with D perhaps TRBD1 (5 bases). Trimming took 6 bases from V and 11 from J, leaving 20 bases between them. This CDR3 is 15 amino acids long. CDR1 MNHEY and CDR2 SVGAGI come from the germline V gene. CDR3 coding DNA: TGTGCCAGCAGGCAACCAGTAGGGGATAGGGCACCCCTCCACTTT. Protein sequence: CASRQPVGDRAPLHF.

J is TRBJ2-5 and V is TRBV6-1, with a weak D call TRBD1 (6 bases). Trimming took off 6 bases at V and 0 bases at J, with 11 bases between the two ends. Germline CDR1 and CDR2: MNHNS and SASEGT. The CDR3 loop spans 14 amino acids. As DNA, the CDR3 is TGTGCCAGCAGGAGGACAGCGGACCAAGAGACCCAGTACTTC. It encodes CASRRTADQETQYF.

The chain joins TRBV2 to TRBJ2-5; D is ambiguous. This CDR3 region has 11 residues. CDR1 SNHLY and CDR2 FYNNEI come from the germline V gene. V lost 8 bases and J lost 3, with 7 bases in between. The CDR3 here is CASRVEETQYF. Written as DNA, the CDR3 is TGTGCCAGCCGGGTAGAAGAGACCCAGTACTTC.

V gene TRBV18 combines with J gene TRBJ2-1, with 7 bases fitting TRBD2. Losses at the gene ends were 2 bases for V and 7 bases for J; bases not matched to a gene: 11. Germline CDR1 and CDR2: KGHSH and LQKENI. The CDR3 spans 16 residues. The CDR3 region is CASSPIASGIFNEQFF. The CDR3 DNA reads TGTGCCAGCTCACCAATCGCGAGCGGGATTTTTAATGAGCAGTTCTTC.

This clone was observed a single time. The chain employs TRBV15 and TRBJ1-2, with no clear D. Trimming took off 0 bases at V and 6 bases at J, with 14 bases between the two ends. This CDR3 has 15 residues. CDR1 and CDR2 from the germline V gene are LNHNV and YYDKDF (reference sequence). The CDR3 reads CATSRDFGLQDGYTF. For the CDR3, the DNA is TGTGCCACCAGCAGAGATTTTGGGCTCCAGGATGGCTACACCTTC.

The chain carries TRBV7-3 and TRBJ2-1; 9 bases line up with TRBD2. This CDR3 contains 15 residues. Germline CDR1 SGHTA, CDR2 FQGTGA. V was pared by 5 bases and J by 7 bases, with 9 bases of the junction left unmatched. Here the CDR3 DNA reads TGTGCCAGCAGCCAGTTAGCGGGAGAAAGGAATGAGCAGTTCTTC. This sequence encodes CASSQLAGERNEQFF.

This clone was detected a few times. V usage is TRBV10-3 and J usage is TRBJ2-1; TRBD1 agrees at 7 bases. J was trimmed by 4 bases and V by 7 bases; bases with no gene match: 22. Germline V gene data show CDR1 as ENHRY and CDR2 as SYGVKD. The CDR3 is 19 residues long. The CDR3 here is CAIIIRHPDSPDRYNEQFF. The CDR3 nucleotides are TGTGCCATCATAATCAGGCATCCGGACAGCCCGGACAGGTACAATGAGCAGTTCTTC.

V gene TRBV2 combines with J gene TRBJ1-6; perhaps TRBD1 as D (5 bases). The germline CDR1 and CDR2 sequences are SNHLY and FYNNEI. V shed 1 base and J shed 7 bases, with 8 bases lying between them. There are 14 residues in the CDR3. The CDR3 loop reads CASSEVYRNSPLHF. In DNA form, the CDR3 reads TGTGCCAGCAGTGAAGTTTACAGGAATTCACCCCTCCACTTT. Filled out from reference TRBV2 and TRBJ1-6, the complete variable domain reads EPEVTQTPSHQVTQMGQEVILRCVPISNHLYFYWYRQILGQKVEFLVSFYNNEISEKSEIFDDQFSVERPDGSNFTLKIRSTKLEDSAMYFCASSEVYRNSPLHFGNGTRLTVT.

The chain has TRBV28 and TRBJ1-2; 9 bases are a match to TRBD1. CDR1 and CDR2 (germline): MDHEN, SYDVKM. With 1 base clipped from V and 4 bases from J, the junction kept 7 bases outside the gene matches. The CDR3 spans 16 residues. This CDR3 is CASSLLGGQGLYGYTF. The CDR3 region has the DNA TGTGCCAGCAGTTTATTAGGGGGACAGGGTCTCTATGGCTACACCTTC.

J is TRBJ1-2 and V is TRBV6-6, with a weak D call TRBD1 (5 bases). This CDR3 is 14 amino acids long. Trimming removed 7 bases at V and 2 bases at J, with 14 bases between. Germline V gene data show CDR1 as MNHNY and CDR2 as SVGAGI (reference sequence). As DNA, the CDR3 is TGTGCCAGCACCTTACGTCAGGGAAACTATGGCTACACCTTC. It specifies CASTLRQGNYGYTF.

The J gene is TRBJ1-2, the V gene TRBV4-2; maybe TRBD1 (6 bases). This CDR3 is built from 19 residues. The V end was cut by 0 bases, the J end by 8 bases, with 28 bases between. Germline V lookup: CDR1 LGHNA, CDR2 YNFKEQ. Here the CDR3 DNA reads TGTGCCAGCAGCCAAGATAGAAGGGGTTCTCCTAAGGGGGTGAGGGGCTACACCTTC. Its protein product is CASSQDRRGSPKGVRGYTF.

This chain uses TRBV6-6 with TRBJ2-7; 11 bases align to TRBD2. V trimming: 5 bases; J trimming: 4 bases; junction bases outside the gene matches: 1. The CDR3 consists of 13 residues. Germline loops: CDR1 MNHNY, CDR2 SVGAGI (reference sequence). The CDR3 region is CASSLAGGYEQYF. The CDR3 bases are TGTGCCAGCAGTCTAGCGGGAGGATACGAGCAGTACTTC.

V is TRBV18 and J is TRBJ2-7, with a possible D match to TRBD2 (6 bases). V lost 4 bases and J lost 5, with 12 bases in between. The CDR3 is made up of 13 amino acids. Looked up from germline, CDR1 is KGHSH and CDR2 is LQKENI. In nucleotides, the CDR3 is TGTGCCAGCTCACAAGGTGGAGGGAACGAGCAGTACTTC. It codes for CASSQGGGNEQYF.

The chain recombines TRBV4-1 with TRBJ2-4; D is perhaps TRBD1 (5 bases). V lost 1 base to trimming and J lost 6 bases, with 16 bases between them. Germline V lookup: CDR1 MGHRA, CDR2 YSYEKL. There are 16 residues in the CDR3. The DNA of the CDR3 is TGCGCCAGCAGCCAAGTGGCAGGGTTTTCTGGAAACATTCAGTACTTC. Its protein product is CASSQVAGFSGNIQYF.

The rearrangement links TRBV5-6 to TRBJ1-1; tentatively, D is TRBD1 (6 bases). V lost 0 bases to trimming and J lost 1 base, with 10 bases between them. The CDR3 consists of 15 residues. Germline V gene lookup returns CDR1 SGHDT and CDR2 YYEEEE. The DNA for the CDR3 is TGTGCCAGCAGCTTGGTCCAGGGACAGAACACTGAAGCTTTCTTT. This sequence encodes CASSLVQGQNTEAFF. Combining the CDR3 with reference TRBV5-6 and TRBJ1-1 gives the whole variable domain DAGVTQSPTHLIKTRGQQVTLRCSPKSGHDTVSWYQQALGQGPQFIFQYYEEEERQRGNFPDRFSGHQFPNYSSELNVNALLLGDSALYLCASSLVQGQNTEAFFGQGTRLTVV.

This clone was counted a single time. The chain is built from TRBV9 and TRBJ2-1; 11 nucleotides line up with TRBD2. The CDR3 consists of 18 residues. Losses at the gene ends were 4 bases for V and 8 bases for J; bases not matched to a gene: 17. Germline CDR1 is SGDLS and CDR2 is YYNGEE. In DNA form, the CDR3 reads TGTGCCAGCAGCCGCTTAGTAGCGGGAGGGCCAAAGGGGGATGAGCAGTTCTTC. Translation gives CASSRLVAGGPKGDEQFF.

J is TRBJ2-1 and V is TRBV29-1, with D unresolved. The V end was cut by 4 bases, the J end by 8 bases, with 6 bases between. The V gene's germline CDR1 is SQVTM and CDR2 ANQGSEA. CDR3 size: 10 residues. The CDR3 DNA reads as TGCAGCGTTGTTAGCTATGAGCAGTTCTTC. This encodes CSVVSYEQFF.